Listed below are T cell receptor beta chains from one sample, sequenced in a study of blood T cell repertoires in COVID-19. Only in-frame clones appear in the TCRdb table, and some are missing; sequencing was by immunoSEQ multiplex PCR. Of 150,000 to 200,000 clones listed, 70% to 90% are singletons. Sequencing used PBMCs or T cells enriched from blood (not recorded which). The origin of the receptors is a woman aged 45-65 years who had recovered from COVID-19. Both conserved end residues are part of each CDR3. Each record gives: clone size, D gene, V gene, CDR3 length, J gene, CDR3 DNA, CDR3 protein. The D gene is left open where the match is weak. Some rows have no size entry. The others give once, few or many, or a class for an expanded clone.

.,TRBD1,TRBV18,12,TRBJ1-4,TGTGCCAGCTCACATCCGGGACAGCTTTGGTTTTTT,CASSHPGQLWFF
few,.,TRBV6-4,14,TRBJ2-1,TGTGCCAGCAGTGACTCCGATGTTAGCAATGAGCAGTTCTTC,CASSDSDVSNEQFF
.,.,TRBV7-8,12,TRBJ2-1,TGTGCCAGCAGCTTTGCGCCCGATGAGCAGTTCTTC,CASSFAPDEQFF
.,.,TRBV2,15,TRBJ1-4,TGTGCCAGCAGTAGAGGATTTGCAACTAATGAAAAACTGTTTTTT,CASSRGFATNEKLFF
.,TRBD1,TRBV2,14,TRBJ1-4,TGTGCCAGCAGGGTACAGGGGCCTAATGAAAAACTGTTTTTT,CASRVQGPNEKLFF
.,TRBD2,TRBV5-1,18,TRBJ2-5,TGCGCCAGCAGCTTGGCGAGGGGCGGGGGGCTATCGAAAGAGACCCAGTACTTC,CASSLARGGGLSKETQYF
.,.,TRBV30,14,TRBJ1-2,TGTGCCTGGAGTCCCGAGACCGAGGACTATGGCTACACCTTC,CAWSPETEDYGYTF
.,TRBD1,TRBV7-2,13,TRBJ1-6,TGTGCCAGCAGCTCTCAGGGGGGGACAGGGACGCACTTT,CASSSQGGTGTHF
.,.,TRBV11-2,13,TRBJ1-1,TGTGCCAGCAGCTACCTCCAGGGGACTGAAGCTTTCTTT,CASSYLQGTEAFF
.,TRBD1,TRBV5-1,16,TRBJ1-6,TGCGCCAGCAGCTTGAGGACAGGGGTAGGGAATTCACCCCTCCACTTT,CASSLRTGVGNSPLHF
.,.,TRBV9,14,TRBJ1-6,TGTGCCAGCAGCGTAGGGGAGTATAATTCACCCCTCCACTTT,CASSVGEYNSPLHF
.,.,TRBV19,15,TRBJ1-2,TGTGCCAGTACCTTATTGGGAATGACAGGCATGGGCTACACCTTC,CASTLLGMTGMGYTF
.,.,TRBV27,15,TRBJ1-5,TGTGCCAGCTCCCGGGGGGGGCTCGGCAATCAGCCCCAGCATTTT,CASSRGGLGNQPQHF
.,.,TRBV5-4,15,TRBJ2-5,TGTGCCAGCAGCTTAGCGGGTGCCTTGGGGGAGACCCAGTACTTC,CASSLAGALGETQYF
.,.,TRBV3-1/TRBV3-2,16,TRBJ2-1,TGTGCCAGCAGCCACGGACTAAATTCGGGTTACAATGAGCAGTTCTTC,CASSHGLNSGYNEQFF
.,TRBD2,TRBV4-3,14,TRBJ2-3,TGCGCCAGCGGGACGGGGAAGCGGGGAGATACGCAGTATTTT,CASGTGKRGDTQYF
.,.,TRBV6-5,14,TRBJ2-3,TGTGCCAGCAGTTACTCTCCTAGTGGGGATACGCAGTATTTT,CASSYSPSGDTQYF
.,TRBD2,TRBV4-1,16,TRBJ2-3,TGCGCCAGCAGCCAAGAAAGCGGGGGCCGCCGAGATACGCAGTATTTT,CASSQESGGRRDTQYF
.,.,TRBV29-1,12,TRBJ1-5,TGCAGCGTTCGCGGTAGCAATCAGCCCCAGCATTTT,CSVRGSNQPQHF
.,TRBD1,TRBV5-1,15,TRBJ2-1,TGCGCCAGCAGCTCTGGACAGGGTTGGTTAGGTGAGCAGTTCTTC,CASSSGQGWLGEQFF
.,TRBD1,TRBV5-1,16,TRBJ2-6,TGCGCCAGCAGGACAGGGGGTACGGGAGGGGCCAACGTCCTGACTTTC,CASRTGGTGGANVLTF
.,.,TRBV7-9,13,TRBJ2-5,TGTGCCAGCAGCTTGGGGCAGCAAGAGACCCAGTACTTC,CASSLGQQETQYF
.,.,TRBV29-1,13,TRBJ1-2,TGCAGCGTACTCCGGGACACGCACTATGGCTACACCTTC,CSVLRDTHYGYTF
once,.,TRBV12-3/TRBV12-4,13,TRBJ1-1,TGTGCCAGCAGTCCCATCCCGAACACTGAAGCTTTCTTT,CASSPIPNTEAFF
.,.,TRBV5-4,14,TRBJ1-6,TGTGCCAGCAGCCCCACGGTCGGGAATTCACCCCTCCACTTT,CASSPTVGNSPLHF
.,TRBD2,TRBV11-2,16,TRBJ2-2,TGTGCCAGCAGCCCCCGACTAGCGGGCCAACCCGGGGAGCTGTTTTTT,CASSPRLAGQPGELFF
.,.,TRBV6-6,14,TRBJ1-2,TGTGCCAGCAGTTACCCCGGGAGTCCCTATGGCTACACCTTC,CASSYPGSPYGYTF
.,.,TRBV18,15,TRBJ1-1,TGTGCCAGCTCACCCCCAGGGGAGGGGAAGACTGAAGCTTTCTTT,CASSPPGEGKTEAFF
few,TRBD1,TRBV5-1,14,TRBJ1-4,TGCGCCAGCAGCTCCGGGACAGGGTATGAAAAACTGTTTTTT,CASSSGTGYEKLFF
.,.,TRBV7-8,15,TRBJ1-5,TGTGCCAGCAGCTTAATTCGGTTCGGGAATCAGCCCCAGCATTTT,CASSLIRFGNQPQHF
once,TRBD1,TRBV6-5,15,TRBJ1-2,TGTGCCAGCAGTACCACGGGACAGGGCTACTATGGCTACACCTTC,CASSTTGQGYYGYTF
few,TRBD1,TRBV3-1/TRBV3-2,15,TRBJ1-1,TGTGCCAGCAGCCGCCGGACAGGGGGCCGGACTGAAGCTTTCTTT,CASSRRTGGRTEAFF
.,.,TRBV5-1,16,TRBJ2-1,TGCGCCAGCAGCTTGGCCGGGGTATACTCCTACAATGAGCAGTTCTTC,CASSLAGVYSYNEQFF
once,.,TRBV15,16,TRBJ2-5,TGTGCCACCAGCAGCGAAGGGGAAGGGGTCCAAGAGACCCAGTACTTC,CATSSEGEGVQETQYF
.,.,TRBV6-5,14,TRBJ2-3,TGTGCCAGCAGTTACCAACTAGTCACAGATACGCAGTATTTT,CASSYQLVTDTQYF
.,.,TRBV4-1,16,TRBJ1-2,TGCGCCAGCAGCCAAGATCCTTCGGCAGGGCTCTATGGCTACACCTTC,CASSQDPSAGLYGYTF
.,TRBD1,TRBV3-1/TRBV3-2,14,TRBJ1-2,TGTGCCAGCAGCCAAGGACAGGGGGCGGGTGGCTACACCTTC,CASSQGQGAGGYTF
few,TRBD1,TRBV25-1,15,TRBJ1-1,TGTGCCAGCAGTGTCGCCGGGACAGGGGATCCTGAAGCTTTCTTT,CASSVAGTGDPEAFF
.,TRBD2,TRBV11-2,15,TRBJ2-3,TGTGCCAGCAGTGGTAGCGGGATGAGTGGGGATACGCAGTATTTT,CASSGSGMSGDTQYF
.,.,TRBV5-1,14,TRBJ1-2,TGCGCCAGCAGCTTGGAAGGGGATGACTATGGCTACACCTTC,CASSLEGDDYGYTF
.,.,TRBV6-2/TRBV6-3,14,TRBJ2-5,TGTGCCAGCAGTACCCGACAGTCCCATGGGACCCAGTACTTC,CASSTRQSHGTQYF
medium-sized,TRBD1,TRBV5-1,15,TRBJ1-1,TGCGCCAGCGGAATTCTCGTGACAGGGAAAACTGAAGCTTTCTTT,CASGILVTGKTEAFF
medium-sized,TRBD2,TRBV27,15,TRBJ2-3,TGTGCCACCAAGAGGACTAGCGGGAGAGTGGATACGCAGTATTTT,CATKRTSGRVDTQYF
.,.,TRBV12-3/TRBV12-4,13,TRBJ2-1,TGTGCCAGCAGTTTTTCCGAGAGCCATGAGCAGTTCTTC,CASSFSESHEQFF
.,.,TRBV28,16,TRBJ1-1,TGTGCCAGCAGTTTGGCGAGGGGGACTATGAACACTGAAGCTTTCTTT,CASSLARGTMNTEAFF
.,TRBD1,TRBV29-1,14,TRBJ2-5,TGCAGCGTCGGACAGGGCAGGGGCCTAGAGACCCAGTACTTC,CSVGQGRGLETQYF